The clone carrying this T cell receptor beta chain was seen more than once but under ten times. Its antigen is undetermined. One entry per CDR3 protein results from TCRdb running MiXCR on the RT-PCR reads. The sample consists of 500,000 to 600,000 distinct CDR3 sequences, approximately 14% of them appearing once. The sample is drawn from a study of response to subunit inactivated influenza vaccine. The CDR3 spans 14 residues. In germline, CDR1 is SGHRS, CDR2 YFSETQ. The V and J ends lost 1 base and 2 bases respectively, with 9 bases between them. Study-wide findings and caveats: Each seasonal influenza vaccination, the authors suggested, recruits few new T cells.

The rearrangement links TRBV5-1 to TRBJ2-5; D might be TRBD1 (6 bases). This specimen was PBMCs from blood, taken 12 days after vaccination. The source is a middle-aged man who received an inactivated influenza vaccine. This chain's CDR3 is CASSLLRGQETQYF. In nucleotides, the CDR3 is TGCGCCAGCAGCTTGCTCAGGGGACAAGAGACCCAGTACTTC.